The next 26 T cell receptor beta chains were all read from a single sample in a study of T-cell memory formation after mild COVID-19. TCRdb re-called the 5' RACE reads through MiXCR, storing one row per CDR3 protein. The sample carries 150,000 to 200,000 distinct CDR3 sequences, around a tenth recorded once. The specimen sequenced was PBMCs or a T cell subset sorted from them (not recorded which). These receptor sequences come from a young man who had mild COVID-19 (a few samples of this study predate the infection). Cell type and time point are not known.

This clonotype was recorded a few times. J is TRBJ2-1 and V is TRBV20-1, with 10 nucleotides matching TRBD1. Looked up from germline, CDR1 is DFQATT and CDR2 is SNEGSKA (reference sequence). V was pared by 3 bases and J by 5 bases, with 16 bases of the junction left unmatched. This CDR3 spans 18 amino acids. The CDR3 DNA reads TGCAGTGCTAGCTTGACAGGGGGCGGTTGGGCCACCAACAATGAGCAGTTCTTC. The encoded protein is CSASLTGGGWATNNEQFF.

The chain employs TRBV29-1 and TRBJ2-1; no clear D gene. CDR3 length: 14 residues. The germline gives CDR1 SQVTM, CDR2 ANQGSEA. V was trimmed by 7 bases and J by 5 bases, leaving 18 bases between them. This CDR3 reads CSAAVWVANNEQFF. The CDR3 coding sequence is TGCAGCGCCGCTGTGTGGGTGGCTAACAATGAGCAGTTCTTC.

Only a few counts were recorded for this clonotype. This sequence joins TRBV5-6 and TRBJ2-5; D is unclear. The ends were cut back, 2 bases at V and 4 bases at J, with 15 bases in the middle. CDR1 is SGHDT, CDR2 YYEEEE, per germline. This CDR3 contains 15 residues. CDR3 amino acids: CASSFWGGPRETQYF. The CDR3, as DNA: TGTGCCAGCAGCTTTTGGGGTGGGCCCCGAGAGACCCAGTACTTC.

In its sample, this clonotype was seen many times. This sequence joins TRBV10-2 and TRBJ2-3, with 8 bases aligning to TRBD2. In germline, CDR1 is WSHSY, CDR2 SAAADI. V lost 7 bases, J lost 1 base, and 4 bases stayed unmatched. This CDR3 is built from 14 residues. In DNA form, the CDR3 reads TGCGCCAGCATCCCGGGGGGGGGCACAGATACGCAGTATTTT. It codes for CASIPGGGTDTQYF.

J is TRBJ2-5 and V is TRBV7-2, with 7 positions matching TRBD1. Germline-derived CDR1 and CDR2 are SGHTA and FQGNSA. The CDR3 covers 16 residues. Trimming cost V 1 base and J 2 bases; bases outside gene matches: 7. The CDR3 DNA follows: TGTGCCAGCAGCTTAGATTGGGGCAGGGGGCAAGAGACCCAGTACTTC. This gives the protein CASSLDWGRGQETQYF.

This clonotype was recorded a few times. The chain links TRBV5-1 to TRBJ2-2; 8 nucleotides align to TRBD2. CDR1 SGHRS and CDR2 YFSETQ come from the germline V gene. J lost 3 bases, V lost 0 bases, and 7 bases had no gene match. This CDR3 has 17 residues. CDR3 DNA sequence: TGCGCCAGCAGCTTGGCCCTTAGCGGGGTGCACACCGGGGAGCTGTTTTTT. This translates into CASSLALSGVHTGELFF. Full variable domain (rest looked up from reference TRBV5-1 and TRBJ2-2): KAGVTQTPRYLIKTRGQQVTLSCSPISGHRSVSWYQQTPGQGLQFLFEYFSETQRNKGNFPGRFSGRQFSNSRSEMNVSTLELGDSALYLCASSLALSGVHTGELFFGEGSRLTVL.

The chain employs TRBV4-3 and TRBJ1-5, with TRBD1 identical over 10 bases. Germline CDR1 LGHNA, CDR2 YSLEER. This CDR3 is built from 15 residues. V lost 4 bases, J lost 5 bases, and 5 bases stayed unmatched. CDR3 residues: CASSPDRGQHQPQHF. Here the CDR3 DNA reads TGCGCCAGCAGCCCTGACAGGGGGCAGCATCAGCCCCAGCATTTT.

CDR3 residues: CASMLTSKPYEQYF. The CDR3 region has the DNA TGTGCCAGCATGCTGACAAGTAAACCCTACGAGCAGTACTTC. This chain joins TRBV5-6 and TRBJ2-7; no clear D. Germline V gene sequence: CDR1 SGHDT, CDR2 YYEEEE. This CDR3 has 14 residues. V was pared by 6 bases and J by 2 bases, with 15 bases between.

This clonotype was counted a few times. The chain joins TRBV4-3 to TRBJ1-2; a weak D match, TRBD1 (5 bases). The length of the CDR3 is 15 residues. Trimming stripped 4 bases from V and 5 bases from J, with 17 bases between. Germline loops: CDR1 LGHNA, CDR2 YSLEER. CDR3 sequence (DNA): TGCGCCAGCAGCCCGGAACAGGCTGTAGTGTATGGCTACACCTTC. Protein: CASSPEQAVVYGYTF.

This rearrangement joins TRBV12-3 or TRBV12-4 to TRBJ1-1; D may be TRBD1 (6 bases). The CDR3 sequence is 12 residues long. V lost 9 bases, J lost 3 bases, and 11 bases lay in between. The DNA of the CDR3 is TGTGCCAGTCGGGGGCAGGACACTGAAGCTTTCTTT. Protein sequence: CASRGQDTEAFF.

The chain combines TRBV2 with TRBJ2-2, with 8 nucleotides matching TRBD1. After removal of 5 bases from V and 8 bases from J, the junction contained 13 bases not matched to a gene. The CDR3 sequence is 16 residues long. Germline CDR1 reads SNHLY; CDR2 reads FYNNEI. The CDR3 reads CASSNQGARLAGELFF. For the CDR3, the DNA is TGTGCCAGCAGTAACCAGGGGGCGCGTCTTGCTGGGGAGCTGTTTTTT.

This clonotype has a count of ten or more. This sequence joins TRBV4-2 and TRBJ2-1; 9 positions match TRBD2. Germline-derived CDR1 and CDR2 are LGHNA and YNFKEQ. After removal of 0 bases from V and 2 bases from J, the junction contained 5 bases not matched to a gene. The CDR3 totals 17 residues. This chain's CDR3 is CASSQDPTSGAYNEQFF. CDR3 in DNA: TGTGCCAGCAGCCAAGACCCGACTAGCGGCGCCTACAATGAGCAGTTCTTC.

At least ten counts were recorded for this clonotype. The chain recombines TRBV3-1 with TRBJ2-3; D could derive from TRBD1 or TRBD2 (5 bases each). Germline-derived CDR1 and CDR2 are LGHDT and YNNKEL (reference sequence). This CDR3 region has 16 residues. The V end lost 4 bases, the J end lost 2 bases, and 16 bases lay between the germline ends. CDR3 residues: CASSPGTQTHTDTQYF. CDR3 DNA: TGTGCCAGCAGCCCGGGGACGCAAACTCACACAGATACGCAGTATTTT.

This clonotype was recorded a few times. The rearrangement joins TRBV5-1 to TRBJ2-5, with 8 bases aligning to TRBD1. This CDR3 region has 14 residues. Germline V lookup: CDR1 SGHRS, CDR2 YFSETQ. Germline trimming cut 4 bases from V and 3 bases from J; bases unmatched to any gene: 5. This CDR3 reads CASSGLTGEETQYF. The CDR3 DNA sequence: TGCGCCAGCAGCGGACTGACAGGGGAAGAGACCCAGTACTTC.

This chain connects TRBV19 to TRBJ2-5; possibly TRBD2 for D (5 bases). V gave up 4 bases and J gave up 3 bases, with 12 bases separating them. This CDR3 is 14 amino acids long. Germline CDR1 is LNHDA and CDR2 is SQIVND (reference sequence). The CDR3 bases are TGTGCCAGTAGTACTACTAGTCCCAAAGAGACCCAGTACTTC. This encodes CASSTTSPKETQYF.

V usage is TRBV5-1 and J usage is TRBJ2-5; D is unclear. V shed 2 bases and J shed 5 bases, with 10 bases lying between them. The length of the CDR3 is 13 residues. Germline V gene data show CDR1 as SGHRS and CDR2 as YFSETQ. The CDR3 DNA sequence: TGCGCCAGCAGCTTTGCCGCCAGGGAGACCCAGTACTTC. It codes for CASSFAARETQYF.

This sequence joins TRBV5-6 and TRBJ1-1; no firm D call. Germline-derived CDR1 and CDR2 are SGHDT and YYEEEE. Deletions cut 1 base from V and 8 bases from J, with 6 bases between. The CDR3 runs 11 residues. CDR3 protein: CASSLRVEAFF. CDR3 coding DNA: TGTGCCAGCAGCTTGCGGGTCGAAGCTTTCTTT.

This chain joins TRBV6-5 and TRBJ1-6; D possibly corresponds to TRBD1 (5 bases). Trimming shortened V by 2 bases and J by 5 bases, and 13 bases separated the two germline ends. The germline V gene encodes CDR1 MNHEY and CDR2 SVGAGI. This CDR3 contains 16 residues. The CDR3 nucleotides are TGTGCCAGCAGTTACGGGACCTTACGGCATAATTCACCCCTCCACTTT. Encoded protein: CASSYGTLRHNSPLHF.

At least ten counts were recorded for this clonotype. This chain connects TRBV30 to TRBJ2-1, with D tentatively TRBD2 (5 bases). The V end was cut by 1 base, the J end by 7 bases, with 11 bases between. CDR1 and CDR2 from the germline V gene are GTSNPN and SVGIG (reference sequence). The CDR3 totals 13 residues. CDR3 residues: CAWSGSSRNEQFF. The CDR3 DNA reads TGTGCCTGGAGTGGGTCTAGCCGGAATGAGCAGTTCTTC.

The CDR3 sequence is CASSVAHSQDTQYF. The CDR3 nucleotides are TGTGCCAGCAGCGTTGCCCACAGTCAAGATACGCAGTATTTT. The chain links TRBV9 to TRBJ2-3; D gene unclear. This CDR3 spans 14 amino acids. Trimming shortened V by 2 bases and J by 5 bases, and 12 bases separated the two germline ends. Germline V gene sequence: CDR1 SGDLS, CDR2 YYNGEE.

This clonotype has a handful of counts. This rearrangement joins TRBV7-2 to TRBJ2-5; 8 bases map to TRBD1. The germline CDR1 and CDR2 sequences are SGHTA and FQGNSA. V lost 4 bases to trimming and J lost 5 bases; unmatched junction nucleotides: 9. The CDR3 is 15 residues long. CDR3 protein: CASSSRTGTYETQYF. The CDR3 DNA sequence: TGTGCCAGCAGCTCCAGGACAGGGACGTACGAGACCCAGTACTTC.

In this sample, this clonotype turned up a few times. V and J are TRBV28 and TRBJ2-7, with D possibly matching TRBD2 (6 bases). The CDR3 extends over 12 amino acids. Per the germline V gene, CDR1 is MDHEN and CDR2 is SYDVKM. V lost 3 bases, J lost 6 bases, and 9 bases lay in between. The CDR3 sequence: CASSLREAEQYV. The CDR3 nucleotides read TGTGCCAGCAGTTTGAGGGAGGCCGAGCAGTACGTC.

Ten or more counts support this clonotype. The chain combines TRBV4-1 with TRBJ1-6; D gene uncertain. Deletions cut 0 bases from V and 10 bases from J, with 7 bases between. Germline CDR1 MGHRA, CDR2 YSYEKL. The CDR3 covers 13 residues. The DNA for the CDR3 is TGCGCCAGCAGCCAAGATACTGGGTCACCCCTCCACTTT. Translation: CASSQDTGSPLHF.

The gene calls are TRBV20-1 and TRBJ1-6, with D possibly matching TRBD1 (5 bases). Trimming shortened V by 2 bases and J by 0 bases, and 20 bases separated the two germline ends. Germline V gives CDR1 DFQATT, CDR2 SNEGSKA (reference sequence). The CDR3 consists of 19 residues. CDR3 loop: CSARSIPRGESSYNSPLHF. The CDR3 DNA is TGCAGTGCTAGATCTATCCCACGGGGGGAGAGCTCCTATAATTCACCCCTCCACTTT.

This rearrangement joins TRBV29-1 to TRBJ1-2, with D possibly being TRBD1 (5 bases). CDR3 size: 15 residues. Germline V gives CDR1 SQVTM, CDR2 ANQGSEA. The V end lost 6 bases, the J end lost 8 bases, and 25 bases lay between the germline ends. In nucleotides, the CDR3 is TGCAGCGTCTCGTTCTACAGGTACCCCGAGCAGGGCTACACCTTC. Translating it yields CSVSFYRYPEQGYTF.

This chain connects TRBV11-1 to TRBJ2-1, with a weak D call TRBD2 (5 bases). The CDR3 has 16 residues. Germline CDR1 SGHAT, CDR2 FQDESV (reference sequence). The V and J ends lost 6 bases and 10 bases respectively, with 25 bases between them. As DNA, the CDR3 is TGTGCCAGCAGGCCATTCCGGGATCAAACCTATGGGGAGCAGTTCTTC. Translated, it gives CASRPFRDQTYGEQFF.